The entry that follows covers one T cell receptor (beta chain) sequence. Its antigen is not known. This entry belongs to a study of OX40 agonist ivuxolimab in advanced cancers. Study as a whole: Head and neck, renal cell, melanoma or hepatocellular carcinoma were the cancers that dose-escalation patients had. Aged roughly 23 to 80 with a mean of approximately 57 years, they were about 80% male.

Study-wide results and caveats: Mean expanded clone counts were higher in CD8+ than CD4+ T cells. At 0.1-3.0 mg/kg, partial responders had clonal expansion among the lowest observed.

The assay was immunoSEQ multiplex PCR, and TCRdb's table has in-frame clones only and misses some. Among approximately 100,000 clones listed, about nine tenths were seen once. Here the sequenced sample was CD4+ or CD8+ T cells sorted from blood, taken in a trial of the OX40 agonist ivuxolimab. This TCR was sampled from an adult with an advanced solid tumor such as melanoma, head and neck, liver or kidney cancer.

CDR3 amino acids: CASSLRRDRSSYEQYF. The CDR3 nucleotides are TGTGCCAGCAGTTTAAGGCGGGACAGGAGCTCCTACGAGCAGTACTTC. The V and J genes are TRBV27 and TRBJ2-7, with TRBD1 identical over 8 bases. Trimming cost V 2 bases and J 0 bases; bases outside gene matches: 6. Looked up from germline, CDR1 is MNHEY and CDR2 is SMNVEV (reference sequence). The CDR3 sequence is 16 residues long.